This T cell receptor (beta chain) originates from a study of blood T cell repertoires in COVID-19. Overall study: Researchers got acute and convalescent COVID-19 samples from the United States, Italy and Spain. In each case, the material was cDNA or gDNA derived from T cells, B-cell-depleted T cells, or PBMCs.

Original data processing: Amplification of reference gene primers was used by the study to estimate nucleated cell counts. Here immunoSEQ multiplex PCR was the method, and the copy in TCRdb shows in-frame clones only, minus some. For V, J and clone size, that table is used; D and trimming come from the DNA. The sample lists roughly 67,000 clones; 86% were seen once. This CDR3 is built from 17 residues. In germline, CDR1 is LGHNA, CDR2 YNFKEQ. V shed 1 base and J 3 bases; nucleotides not matched to a gene: 10. The source is a middle-aged man with active COVID-19. The chain combines TRBV4-2 with TRBJ2-7; 9 bases map to TRBD1. The source material was peripheral blood. DNA of the CDR3: TGTGCCAGCAGCCAAGTCTGGGGACAGGGAAGAATCTACGAGCAGTACTTC. It specifies CASSQVWGQGRIYEQYF.